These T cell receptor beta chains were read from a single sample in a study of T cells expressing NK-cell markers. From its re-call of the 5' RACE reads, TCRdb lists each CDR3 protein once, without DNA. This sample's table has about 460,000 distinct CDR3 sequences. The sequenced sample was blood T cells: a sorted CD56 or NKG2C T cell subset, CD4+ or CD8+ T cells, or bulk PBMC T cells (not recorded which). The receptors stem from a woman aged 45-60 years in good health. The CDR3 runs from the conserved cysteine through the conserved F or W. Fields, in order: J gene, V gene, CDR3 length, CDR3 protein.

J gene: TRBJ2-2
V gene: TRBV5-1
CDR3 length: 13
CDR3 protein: CASSLSITGELFF

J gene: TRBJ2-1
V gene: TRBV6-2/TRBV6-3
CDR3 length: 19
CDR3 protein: CASSFFGRGQASGNYEQFF

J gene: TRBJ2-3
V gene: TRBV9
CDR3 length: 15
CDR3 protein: CASSQDTDSTDTQYF

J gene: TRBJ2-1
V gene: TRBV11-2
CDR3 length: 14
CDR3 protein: CATLRERGYNEQFF

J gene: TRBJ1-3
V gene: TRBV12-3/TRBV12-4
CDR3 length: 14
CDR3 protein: CASSQTWTGNTIYF

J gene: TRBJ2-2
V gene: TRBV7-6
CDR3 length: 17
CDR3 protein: CASSTPTGGENTGELFF

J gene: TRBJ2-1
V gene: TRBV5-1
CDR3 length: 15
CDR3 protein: CASSLFTSSYNEQFF

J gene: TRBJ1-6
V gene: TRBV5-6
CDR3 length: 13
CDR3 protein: CASALSRNSPLHF

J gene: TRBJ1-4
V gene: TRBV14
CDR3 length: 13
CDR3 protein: CASSRGLNEKLFF

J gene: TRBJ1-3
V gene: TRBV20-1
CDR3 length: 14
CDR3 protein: CSAGGQSSGNTIYF

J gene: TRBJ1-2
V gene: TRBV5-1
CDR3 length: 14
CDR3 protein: CASSLAEGGYGYTF

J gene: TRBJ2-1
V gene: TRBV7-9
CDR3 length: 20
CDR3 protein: CASSFSGTKRAESSYNEQFF

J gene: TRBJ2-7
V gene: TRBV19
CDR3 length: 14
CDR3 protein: CASAPDGSTGEQYF

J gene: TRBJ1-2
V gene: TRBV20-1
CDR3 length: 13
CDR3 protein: CSAREQGSYGYTF

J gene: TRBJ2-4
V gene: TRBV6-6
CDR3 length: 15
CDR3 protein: CASRGNRAPVDVQYF

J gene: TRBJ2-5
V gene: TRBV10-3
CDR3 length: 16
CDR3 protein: CAIHSGTGLLQETQYF

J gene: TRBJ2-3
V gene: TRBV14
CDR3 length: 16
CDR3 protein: CASQKTGLADTDTQYF

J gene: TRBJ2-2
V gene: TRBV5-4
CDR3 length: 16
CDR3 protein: CASSPTNRGHTGELFF

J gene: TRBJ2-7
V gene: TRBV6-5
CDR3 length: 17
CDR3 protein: CASSYGSGRISHYEQYF

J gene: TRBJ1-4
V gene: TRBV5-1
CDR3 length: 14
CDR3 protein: CASSSQGRNEKLFF

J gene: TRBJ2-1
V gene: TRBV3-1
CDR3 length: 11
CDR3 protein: CASSTVYEQFF

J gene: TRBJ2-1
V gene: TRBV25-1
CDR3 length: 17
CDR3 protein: CASSEWGSGRGGDEQFF

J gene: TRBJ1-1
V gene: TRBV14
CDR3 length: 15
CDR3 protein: CASSQVQGAHTEAFF

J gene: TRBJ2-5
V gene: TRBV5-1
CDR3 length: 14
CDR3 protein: CASSPPPLQETQYF

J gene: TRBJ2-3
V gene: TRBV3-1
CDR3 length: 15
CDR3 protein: CASSQAGRSADTQYF

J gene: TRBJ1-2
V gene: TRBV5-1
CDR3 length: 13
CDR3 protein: CASSLEAAHGYTF

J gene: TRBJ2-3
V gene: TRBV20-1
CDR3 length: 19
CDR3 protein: CSANQDPGLAGASTDTQYF

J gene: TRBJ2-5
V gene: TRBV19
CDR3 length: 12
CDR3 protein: CASSEYRETQYF

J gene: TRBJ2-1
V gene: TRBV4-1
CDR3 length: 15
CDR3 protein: CASTHTPTSVREQFF

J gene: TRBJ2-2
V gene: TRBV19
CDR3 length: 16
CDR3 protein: CASSHPGLATTGELFF

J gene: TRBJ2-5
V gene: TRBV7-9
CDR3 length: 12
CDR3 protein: CASSYSQETQYF

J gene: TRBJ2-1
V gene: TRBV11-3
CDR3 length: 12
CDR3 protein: CASSLEQLRQFF

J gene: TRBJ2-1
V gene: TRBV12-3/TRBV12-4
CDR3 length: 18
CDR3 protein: CASTLLRLAGSPNNEQFF

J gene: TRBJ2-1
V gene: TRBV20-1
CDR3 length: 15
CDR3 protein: CSARELAGPEVEQFF

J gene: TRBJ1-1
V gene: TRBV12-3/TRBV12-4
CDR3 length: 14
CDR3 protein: CASSLALGALGAFF

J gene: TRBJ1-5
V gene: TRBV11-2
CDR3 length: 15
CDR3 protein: CASSLSTGKSQPQHF

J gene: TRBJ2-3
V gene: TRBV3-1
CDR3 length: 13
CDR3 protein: CASSLSVGTAQYF

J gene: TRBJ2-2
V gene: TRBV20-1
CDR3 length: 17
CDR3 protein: CSARDGFWGANTGELFF

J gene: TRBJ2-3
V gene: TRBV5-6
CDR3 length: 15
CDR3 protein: CASSPAGLAGDTQYF

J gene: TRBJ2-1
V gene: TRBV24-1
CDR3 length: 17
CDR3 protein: CATSDQYGTSVGYEQFF

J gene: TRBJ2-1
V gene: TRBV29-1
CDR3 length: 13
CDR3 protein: CSVGLAGLLPRFF

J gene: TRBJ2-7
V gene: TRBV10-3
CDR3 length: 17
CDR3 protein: CATQRIRMGDLLHEQYF

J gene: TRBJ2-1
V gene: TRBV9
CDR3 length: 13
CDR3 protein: CASTGNPGNEQFF

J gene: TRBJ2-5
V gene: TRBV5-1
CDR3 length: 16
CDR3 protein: CASSPAGLAVGETQYF

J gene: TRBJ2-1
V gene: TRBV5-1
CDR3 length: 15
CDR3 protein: CASSSLEGSYNEQFF

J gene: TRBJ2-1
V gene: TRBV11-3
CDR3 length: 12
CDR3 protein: CASSLETPRQFF

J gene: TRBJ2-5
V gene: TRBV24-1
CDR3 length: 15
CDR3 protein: CATREGSGAQETQYF

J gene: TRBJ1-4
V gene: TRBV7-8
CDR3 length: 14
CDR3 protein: CASSRLGTNEKLFF

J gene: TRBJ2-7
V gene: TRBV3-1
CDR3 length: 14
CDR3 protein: CASSPSGPYYEQYF

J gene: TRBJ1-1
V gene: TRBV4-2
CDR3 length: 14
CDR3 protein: CASSQPTRNTEAFF

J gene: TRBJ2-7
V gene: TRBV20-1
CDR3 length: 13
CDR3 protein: CSARTGLLYEQYF

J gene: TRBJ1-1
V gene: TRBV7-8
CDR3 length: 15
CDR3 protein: CASSLWGLVNTEAFF

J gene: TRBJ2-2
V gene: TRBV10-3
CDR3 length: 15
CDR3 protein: CATALRTGGTGELFF